The subject of this entry is one T cell receptor (beta chain). PCR primers comprised 60 Vbeta and 13 Jbeta primers. The assay was immunoSEQ multiplex PCR, and TCRdb's table has in-frame clones only and misses some. The top ten clones hold 9% to 10% of a sample with about 160,000 clones, around four fifths of them seen once. This specimen belongs to a study of cytomegalovirus exposure and HLA in healthy donors. CDR3 length: 17 residues. CDR1 and CDR2 (germline): SEHNR, FQNEAQ (reference sequence). Losses at the gene ends were 5 bases for V and 2 bases for J; bases not matched to a gene: 9. The origin of this receptor is a man aged 18 to 35 in good health and CMV-seropositive. This chain uses TRBV7-9 with TRBJ2-1; 10 bases are a match to TRBD2. Sequenced input: PBMCs. In nucleotides, the CDR3 is TGTGCCAGCAGCCCAGTACTAGCGGGGCTTACCTACAATGAGCAGTTCTTC. Residues: CASSPVLAGLTYNEQFF.